The rows below give T cell receptor beta chains drawn from one sample of a study of vaccination and CD4 T cells after COVID-19. Their cognate antigens are unknown. TCRdb re-analysed the PCR reads in MiXCR, keeping a single row per CDR3 protein. The table has about 25,000 distinct CDR3 sequences, roughly 70% seen once. The input for sequencing was CD4+ T cells from blood, cultured in vitro, taken after SARS-CoV-2 vaccination. Source of these receptors: a human donor who received a COVID-19 vaccine. CDR3s include the opening cysteine and the closing phenylalanine or tryptophan. The D gene is left open where the match is weak. Part of the rows lack a size; the others show once, few, many or a class for expanded clones.

J gene	clone size	D gene	CDR3 length	V gene	CDR3 DNA	CDR3 protein
TRBJ1-2	-	TRBD1	13	TRBV19	TGTGCCAGTAGTGGGGACAGATCGTATGGCTACACCTTC	CASSGDRSYGYTF
TRBJ2-7	-	TRBD2	16	TRBV7-2	TGTGCCAGCACCCGGTCGGGCAGCGGGGGGACCTACGAGCAGTACTTC	CASTRSGSGGTYEQYF
TRBJ2-3	-	-	15	TRBV5-8	TGTGCCAGCAGCTTGGGATGGGGGCCCCAGGGTACGCAGTATTTT	CASSLGWGPQGTQYF
TRBJ1-2	-	-	13	TRBV7-2	TGTGCCAGCAGCGTTGTAGGGACCTATGGCTACACCTTC	CASSVVGTYGYTF
TRBJ2-3	-	TRBD1	15	TRBV6-4	TGTGCCAGCAGTGACACAGGGGCAGACACAGATACGCAGTATTTT	CASSDTGADTDTQYF
TRBJ1-1	-	-	15	TRBV7-9	TGTGCCAGCAGCCTTAAATGGACAGCTAACACTGAAGCTTTCTTT	CASSLKWTANTEAFF
TRBJ2-1	-	TRBD2	14	TRBV20-1	TGCAGTGCGGGTAGCGGGGGGTTTGACAATGAGCAGTTCTTC	CSAGSGGFDNEQFF
TRBJ2-5	-	TRBD2	17	TRBV11-3	TGTGCCAGCAGCCCCGGACTAGCGGGGGCCCAGGGGGAGACCCAGTACTTC	CASSPGLAGAQGETQYF
TRBJ2-3	once	-	14	TRBV24-1	TGTGCCACCAGTGATATCGGCGGCACAGATACGCAGTATTTT	CATSDIGGTDTQYF
TRBJ2-2	-	-	14	TRBV20-1	TGCAGTGCTAGGGGTCGGCCCAGCACCGGGGAGCTGTTTTTT	CSARGRPSTGELFF
TRBJ1-6	-	TRBD1	14	TRBV6-1	TGTGCCAGCAGTATAGACAGGGGTAATTCACCCCTCCACTTT	CASSIDRGNSPLHF
TRBJ2-5	-	-	17	TRBV20-1	TGCAGTGCAAAAGATCTAGGGGGTGCATTTCCCCCAGAGACCCAGTACTTC	CSAKDLGGAFPPETQYF
TRBJ1-6	-	-	15	TRBV12-5	TGTGCTAGTGGTTTGGTGGCAGGGAATAATTCACCCCTCCACTTT	CASGLVAGNNSPLHF
TRBJ2-7	few	TRBD1	14	TRBV27	TGTGCCAGCAGTCCAGACAGGGCCTCCTACGAGCAGTACTTC	CASSPDRASYEQYF
TRBJ1-5	-	-	14	TRBV12-3/TRBV12-4	TGTGCCAGCAGTTTCTCAGGGGCCAATCAGCCCCAGCATTTT	CASSFSGANQPQHF
TRBJ1-6	-	-	13	TRBV7-2	TGTGCCAGCAGCTTACGGACGAGATCACCCCTCCACTTT	CASSLRTRSPLHF
TRBJ2-3	-	TRBD2	15	TRBV7-9	TGTGCCAGCAGCTTTAGCGGGGGGGCCACAGATACGCAGTATTTT	CASSFSGGATDTQYF
TRBJ2-7	-	-	13	TRBV7-9	TGTGCCAGCAGCTTACACGAGGGTGGCGAGCAGTACTTC	CASSLHEGGEQYF
TRBJ1-1	-	TRBD1	15	TRBV5-4	TGTGCCAGCAGCCCAAGAGGACAGGGTTACGCTGAAGCTTTCTTT	CASSPRGQGYAEAFF
TRBJ1-4	-	TRBD1	16	TRBV12-3/TRBV12-4	TGTGCCAGCAGTCCCGACAGGGGATCGACTAATGAAAAACTGTTTTTT	CASSPDRGSTNEKLFF
TRBJ2-5	-	-	13	TRBV6-1	TGTGCCAGCAGTGAATTGTTGATGGAGACCCAGTACTTC	CASSELLMETQYF
TRBJ2-1	-	-	14	TRBV20-1	TGCAGTGCTTCCTCTTGGGGGCCGTACAATGAGCAGTTCTTC	CSASSWGPYNEQFF
TRBJ1-4	-	TRBD1	15	TRBV6-4	TGTGCCAGCACACGACGACAGGGAACGGGTGAAAAACTGTTTTTT	CASTRRQGTGEKLFF
TRBJ2-5	-	-	15	TRBV12-3/TRBV12-4	TGTGCACCCAGCAGTTGCGGGACAGCCCAAGAGACCCAGTACTTC	CAPSSCGTAQETQYF
TRBJ2-2	-	-	13	TRBV27	TGTGCCAGCAGTTTAACAGGGACCGGGGAGCTGTTTTTT	CASSLTGTGELFF
TRBJ2-5	few	TRBD2	17	TRBV27	TGTGCCAGCAGCCAGACTAGCGGGGGGGCCGGGGTAGAGACCCAGTACTTC	CASSQTSGGAGVETQYF
TRBJ2-3	-	TRBD2	16	TRBV7-9	TGTGCCAGCAGCTTACCAGCGGGGGGGCAGGGAGATACGCAGTATTTT	CASSLPAGGQGDTQYF
TRBJ2-5	few	-	13	TRBV2	TGTGCCAGCGAGAAGAGGAGGGTGGAGACCCAGTACTTC	CASEKRRVETQYF
TRBJ2-3	once	-	17	TRBV5-1	TGCGCCAGCAGCTTGGCCGGGGCGGGGGCCCTCACAGATACGCAGTATTTT	CASSLAGAGALTDTQYF
TRBJ1-1	-	-	14	TRBV24-1	TGTGCCACCAGTGATTTGTGGCAGGGGTCTGAAGCTTTCTTT	CATSDLWQGSEAFF
TRBJ2-5	once	TRBD2	18	TRBV19	TGTGCCAGTAGTATAGGGGGGACTAGCGGGGCCTTCCAAGAGACCCAGTACTTC	CASSIGGTSGAFQETQYF
TRBJ1-1	once	TRBD1	16	TRBV10-3	TGTGCCATCAGTGAGGGACAGGGACCAATGAACACTGAAGCTTTCTTT	CAISEGQGPMNTEAFF
TRBJ2-1	-	TRBD2	17	TRBV27	TGTGCCAGCAGTCCAACTCGGCTAGCGGGTGGATACAATGAGCAGTTCTTC	CASSPTRLAGGYNEQFF
TRBJ2-5	few	-	14	TRBV6-1	TGTGCCAGCAGTGAGCTCAGGGGCGGAGAGACCCAGTACTTC	CASSELRGGETQYF
TRBJ2-3	-	TRBD2	16	TRBV20-1	TGCAGTGCTAGAGATATAAGCGGGGGATTCACAGATACGCAGTATTTT	CSARDISGGFTDTQYF
TRBJ1-1	-	-	13	TRBV5-6	TGTGCCAGCAGCCCCCTCAGCCAGGGTGAAGCTTTCTTT	CASSPLSQGEAFF
TRBJ1-2	-	-	14	TRBV19	TGTGCCAGTAGTACACAGGTAGCTAACTATGGCTACACCTTC	CASSTQVANYGYTF
TRBJ1-5	-	-	22	TRBV7-8	TGTGCCAGCAGCTTAGCGCAAATTAATAGCTGGGTACAGGGCATCCGGGATCAGCCCCAGCATTTT	CASSLAQINSWVQGIRDQPQHF
TRBJ1-2	once	-	11	TRBV24-1	TGTGCCACCGGGGATAACTATGGCTACACCTTC	CATGDNYGYTF
TRBJ2-4	once	-	14	TRBV19	TGTGCCAGTAGTATAGCCGGCAGGGGTTACATTCAGTACTTC	CASSIAGRGYIQYF
TRBJ1-5	-	TRBD1	15	TRBV2	TGTGCCAGCAGTTATTCAGGGGGGCACGGTCAGCTCCAGCATTTT	CASSYSGGHGQLQHF
TRBJ2-1	-	-	16	TRBV21-1	TGTGCCAGCAGCACTTACCATCGGGGGCGAGACAATGAGCAGTTCTTC	CASSTYHRGRDNEQFF
TRBJ2-3	-	-	12	TRBV20-1	TGCAGTGCTAACCTCGTCACAGATACGCAGTATTTT	CSANLVTDTQYF
TRBJ1-1	-	TRBD1	13	TRBV20-1	TGCAGTGCTAGAGTCCGGGCAGGGGGTGAAGCTTTCTTT	CSARVRAGGEAFF
TRBJ2-2	-	-	11	TRBV7-9	TGTGCCAGCAAAAACACCGGGGAGCTGTTTTTT	CASKNTGELFF
TRBJ1-5	-	TRBD1	15	TRBV6-1	TGTGCCAGCACCGGGGGACAGGGCAGGCATCAGCCCCAGCATTTT	CASTGGQGRHQPQHF
TRBJ2-3	-	TRBD2	17	TRBV12-3/TRBV12-4	TGTGCCAGCAGTTACACTAGCGGGGGCCCAAGGACAGATACGCAGTATTTT	CASSYTSGGPRTDTQYF
TRBJ1-4	-	-	13	TRBV6-1	TGTGCCAGCAGTGAAAGTGTAAATGAAAAACTGTTTTTT	CASSESVNEKLFF
TRBJ2-3	-	-	16	TRBV6-1	TGTGCCAGCAGTCCCCAGGGAGGTGAGCGCACAGATACGCAGTATTTT	CASSPQGGERTDTQYF
TRBJ1-4	-	TRBD1	15	TRBV19	TGTGCCAGTAGTATTCGGACAGGGGGCAGTGAAAAACTGTTTTTT	CASSIRTGGSEKLFF
TRBJ1-1	once	-	20	TRBV4-1	TGCGCCAGCAGCCAAGCAAGGTACCAGGGCCCAGGTCCGGAAAACACTGAAGCTTTCTTT	CASSQARYQGPGPENTEAFF
TRBJ2-5	-	-	15	TRBV30	TGTGCCTGGAGTGCGAGTCACCGGGGCCAAGAGACCCAGTACTTC	CAWSASHRGQETQYF
TRBJ2-5	-	TRBD2	15	TRBV11-2	TGTGCCAGCAGCCCCGGGACTAGCGGCCAAGAGACCCAGTACTTC	CASSPGTSGQETQYF
TRBJ1-1	medium-sized	TRBD1	14	TRBV6-1	TGTGCCAGCAGTGTGGACAGGGGGTCGACTGAAGCTTTCTTT	CASSVDRGSTEAFF